This passage covers 5 T cell receptor beta chains from one sample sequenced in a study of T cell clonotyping in hematopoietic cell transplantation. Repertoires were generated with immunoSEQ multiplex PCR, while TCRdb's copy carries only in-frame clones and drops some. The sample has about 69,000 clones; approximately 94% are singletons. Source material: peripheral blood mononuclear cells. The receptors were sampled from a man aged 50-60 years in good health. Some clones in this sample may be carry-over from other donors' samples.

This rearrangement joins TRBV27 to TRBJ2-7, with 8 positions matching TRBD1. Losses at the gene ends were 3 bases for V and 6 bases for J; bases not matched to a gene: 7. Germline CDR1 reads MNHEY; CDR2 reads SMNVEV (reference sequence). This CDR3 is 14 amino acids long. For the CDR3, the DNA is TGTGCCAGCAGTTTTGGGACAGGTTATGTCGAGCAGTACTTC. Encoded protein: CASSFGTGYVEQYF.

V is TRBV30 and J is TRBJ1-4; 8 bases align to TRBD1. Germline values: CDR1 GTSNPN, CDR2 SVGIG (reference sequence). CDR3 size: 12 residues. Germline trimming cut 7 bases from V and 11 bases from J; bases unmatched to any gene: 9. DNA of the CDR3: TGTGCCTCTTTATGCAGGGGGCGGAAACTGTTTTTT. As protein: CASLCRGRKLFF.

The CDR3 protein is CAIRPGQGPLYEQYF. Written as DNA, the CDR3 is TGTGCCATCAGGCCGGGACAGGGGCCCCTTTACGAGCAGTACTTC. V is TRBV10-3 and J is TRBJ2-7, with 10 bases matching TRBD1. J gave up 4 bases and V 6 bases, and 9 bases lay outside the gene matches. Germline CDR1 and CDR2: ENHRY and SYGVKD. This CDR3 contains 15 residues.

The chain has TRBV6-6 and TRBJ2-1; D is possibly TRBD2 (6 bases). V dropped 8 bases and J dropped 6 bases, with 14 bases sitting between them. CDR3 length: 13 amino acids. Germline-derived CDR1 and CDR2 are MNHNY and SVGAGI (reference sequence). CDR3 DNA: TGTGCCAGCCGAACGGGGGAGTTCAATGAGCAGTTCTTC. Encoded protein: CASRTGEFNEQFF.

This clone was picked up one time. The chain recombines TRBV7-2 with TRBJ2-3; 10 positions agree with TRBD2. The CDR3 extends over 16 amino acids. The germline gives CDR1 SGHTA, CDR2 FQGNSA. V lost 3 bases, J lost 0 bases, and 3 bases stayed unmatched. CDR3 loop: CASSFRLAGSTDTQYF. CDR3 sequence (DNA): TGTGCCAGCAGCTTCCGACTAGCGGGCAGCACAGATACGCAGTATTTT.